This is a list of T cell receptor beta chains from one sample in a study of CD8 T cells in Susac syndrome. TCRdb re-called the immunoSEQ multiplex PCR reads with MiXCR, one entry per CDR3 protein. Among 300,000 to 350,000 distinct CDR3 sequences listed, about 90% were seen once. Sequenced input: CD4+ T cells from PBMCs. These receptors were obtained from a human donor with multiple sclerosis. Each CDR3 is given with its conserved first and last residue. A D gene is named only where the DNA matches it firmly. The size of a clone is reported for some rows only, either as once, few or many, or as a class for expanded clones.

cdr3_aa | cdr3_nt | j_call | clone_size | d_call | v_call
CASSKNNLAVQETQYF | TGTGCCAGCTCGAAGAACAATCTAGCGGTCCAAGAGACCCAGTACTTC | TRBJ2-5 | - | TRBD2 | TRBV5-4
CASSRQGADSPLHF | TGTGCCAGCAGCCGACAGGGGGCGGATTCACCCCTCCACTTT | TRBJ1-6 | - | TRBD1 | TRBV5-4
CASSEPYRVHEQYF | TGTGCCAGCAGTGAACCTTACAGGGTCCACGAGCAGTACTTC | TRBJ2-7 | - | - | TRBV6-1
CASSRASNQPQHF | TGTGCCAGCAGCAGGGCAAGCAATCAGCCCCAGCATTTT | TRBJ1-5 | - | - | TRBV6-5
CASSSPTGTAYKNIQYF | TGTGCCAGCAGCTCTCCCACCGGGACAGCCTACAAAAACATTCAGTACTTC | TRBJ2-4 | - | TRBD1 | TRBV11-2
CASSEGSSSYNEQFF | TGTGCCAGTAGTGAGGGTAGCAGCTCCTACAATGAGCAGTTCTTC | TRBJ2-1 | - | - | TRBV19
CASNTRDRATDTQYF | TGTGCCAGCAATACCCGGGACAGGGCCACAGATACGCAGTATTTT | TRBJ2-3 | - | TRBD1 | TRBV12-3/TRBV12-4
CASSPLSGSRTGELFF | TGTGCCAGCAGCCCCCTTAGCGGGAGTAGGACCGGGGAGCTGTTTTTT | TRBJ2-2 | once | TRBD2 | TRBV9
CAISPGQGLYEQYF | TGTGCCATCAGCCCGGGACAGGGCCTCTACGAGCAGTACTTC | TRBJ2-7 | - | TRBD1 | TRBV10-3
CASSPASRQPQHF | TGTGCCAGTAGTCCGGCGTCCCGGCAGCCCCAGCATTTT | TRBJ1-5 | once | - | TRBV19
CASSLESYYNEQFF | TGCGCCAGCAGCTTGGAATCGTACTACAATGAGCAGTTCTTC | TRBJ2-1 | - | - | TRBV5-1
CASSLDWGKHTEAFF | TGTGCCAGCAGCTTGGATTGGGGGAAGCACACTGAAGCTTTCTTT | TRBJ1-1 | - | - | TRBV5-4
CASSYVGGRVPLHF | TGTGCCAGCAGTTACGTCGGGGGGCGCGTACCCCTCCACTTT | TRBJ1-6 | once | - | TRBV6-5
CATSDREGGGIYNEQFF | TGTGCCACCAGTGACCGGGAGGGCGGGGGGATCTACAATGAGCAGTTCTTC | TRBJ2-1 | - | TRBD2 | TRBV24-1
CASSLTLGTEAFF | TGTGCCAGCAGCTTGACGTTGGGGACTGAAGCTTTCTTT | TRBJ1-1 | - | - | TRBV5-4
CAWSVQQYNEQFF | TGTGCCTGGAGTGTACAACAGTACAATGAGCAGTTCTTC | TRBJ2-1 | - | - | TRBV30
CATSDSLPGSYNEQFF | TGTGCCACCAGTGATTCCCTCCCAGGGTCCTACAATGAGCAGTTCTTC | TRBJ2-1 | - | - | TRBV24-1
CASSVSGYGETQYF | TGTGCCAGCTCCGTTAGTGGTTACGGTGAGACCCAGTACTTC | TRBJ2-5 | - | - | TRBV18
CASSLGETTSTQYF | TGTGCCAGCAGCCTCGGGGAGACGACGTCGACCCAGTACTTC | TRBJ2-5 | - | - | TRBV3-1
CASRRRETQYF | TGTGCCAGCAGGCGAAGAGAGACCCAGTACTTC | TRBJ2-5 | - | - | TRBV3-1
CASSLTVSTEAFF | TGTGCCAGCAGCTTAACGGTATCCACTGAAGCTTTCTTT | TRBJ1-1 | - | - | TRBV7-3
CASRERIQRNYGYTF | TGCGCCAGCAGGGAGAGAATTCAGAGAAACTATGGCTACACCTTC | TRBJ1-2 | - | - | TRBV5-1
CASLVGGVTNEKLFF | TGTGCCAGCCTTGTGGGGGGTGTAACTAATGAAAAACTGTTTTTT | TRBJ1-4 | - | - | TRBV2
CASKPWGAYNQPQHF | TGTGCCAGTAAACCTTGGGGGGCATACAATCAGCCCCAGCATTTT | TRBJ1-5 | - | - | TRBV19
CASSSPPGQETQYF | TGTGCCAGCAGCTCCCCCCCCGGACAAGAGACCCAGTACTTC | TRBJ2-5 | - | - | TRBV7-2
CASSIDRASGVSSYEQYF | TGTGCCAGTAGTATAGATCGGGCTAGCGGGGTGAGCTCCTACGAGCAGTACTTC | TRBJ2-7 | - | TRBD2 | TRBV19
CASSFARDYTDTQYF | TGCGCCAGCAGCTTCGCCCGGGATTACACAGATACGCAGTATTTT | TRBJ2-3 | - | - | TRBV5-1
CAIRVAENQPQHF | TGTGCCATTCGAGTGGCAGAAAATCAGCCCCAGCATTTT | TRBJ1-5 | - | - | TRBV10-3
CASKGPGGVTKNIQYF | TGCGCCAGCAAGGGGCCGGGCGGGGTGACCAAAAACATTCAGTACTTC | TRBJ2-4 | - | - | TRBV23-1
CASSRVARETQYF | TGTGCCAGCAGTCGGGTAGCGCGGGAGACCCAGTACTTC | TRBJ2-5 | once | - | TRBV6-5
CASSLTDGDSNQPQHF | TGTGCCAGCAGCTTGACGGACGGGGACAGCAATCAGCCCCAGCATTTT | TRBJ1-5 | - | - | TRBV5-6
CASSFTGGGYGYTF | TGTGCCAGCAGTTTTACAGGGGGCGGCTATGGCTACACCTTC | TRBJ1-2 | few | TRBD1 | TRBV28
CASSLTGDSPLHF | TGTGCCAGCAGCCTGACAGGGGATTCACCCCTCCACTTT | TRBJ1-6 | - | TRBD1 | TRBV3-1
CASGGLIGANVLTF | TGTGCCAGCGGAGGCCTCATTGGGGCCAACGTCCTGACTTTC | TRBJ2-6 | - | - | TRBV7-9
CASSYSTVSGSTDTQYF | TGTGCCAGCAGCTACTCGACAGTAAGTGGCTCGACAGATACGCAGTATTTT | TRBJ2-3 | - | - | TRBV6-2/TRBV6-3
CASSNYKGASGNTIYF | TGTGCCAGCAGCAACTACAAAGGGGCGAGTGGAAACACCATATATTTT | TRBJ1-3 | - | - | TRBV2
CASSEASRWQVASNQPQHF | TGTGCCAGCAGTGAAGCGTCGCGCTGGCAGGTCGCTAGCAATCAGCCCCAGCATTTT | TRBJ1-5 | - | - | TRBV2
CASSPLSGAYNEQFF | TGTGCCAGCTCACCACTGTCGGGGGCCTACAATGAGCAGTTCTTC | TRBJ2-1 | - | - | TRBV18
CASSLLSGGQPQHF | TGTGCCAGCAGTTTATTATCGGGGGGCCAGCCCCAGCATTTT | TRBJ1-5 | - | - | TRBV12-3/TRBV12-4
CASSYGGYSYNEQFF | TGTGCCAGCAGTTATGGCGGCTACTCCTACAATGAGCAGTTCTTC | TRBJ2-1 | - | - | TRBV6-6
CASNGGWGVNVF | TGTGCCAGCAACGGAGGGTGGGGGGTTAATGTCTTC | TRBJ2-1 | - | - | TRBV6-5
CASSFLHNEQFF | TGTGCCAGCAGCTTTCTGCACAATGAGCAGTTCTTC | TRBJ2-1 | - | - | TRBV11-1
CASSLGGRANNEQFF | TGTGCCAGCAGCTTAGGTGGGAGGGCCAACAATGAGCAGTTCTTC | TRBJ2-1 | - | TRBD2 | TRBV7-2
CASSSRLLWETQYF | TGTGCCAGCAGCTCCCGTTTGCTATGGGAGACCCAGTACTTC | TRBJ2-5 | - | - | TRBV12-3/TRBV12-4
CASSQREETQYF | TGTGCCAGCAGCCAACGAGAGGAGACCCAGTACTTC | TRBJ2-5 | - | - | TRBV3-1
CASSPRVAGFDEQFF | TGTGCCAGCAGCCCCAGAGTGGCCGGGTTCGATGAGCAGTTCTTC | TRBJ2-1 | - | - | TRBV9
CASSESGRYEQYF | TGTGCCAGCAGTGAGAGCGGGAGGTACGAGCAGTACTTC | TRBJ2-7 | - | TRBD2 | TRBV6-1
CASSPRGGQGAWDIQYF | TGTGCCAGCAGCCCCCGTGGGGGACAGGGGGCGTGGGACATTCAGTACTTC | TRBJ2-4 | - | TRBD1 | TRBV9
CARGSPGHFQETQYF | TGTGCCAGGGGCTCCCCAGGTCACTTCCAAGAGACCCAGTACTTC | TRBJ2-5 | - | - | TRBV2
CASLTGRGVETQYF | TGTGCCAGCCTGACAGGGAGGGGCGTAGAGACCCAGTACTTC | TRBJ2-5 | - | - | TRBV6-1
CASSFGAGEETQYF | TGTGCCAGCAGTTTTGGCGCGGGGGAAGAGACCCAGTACTTC | TRBJ2-5 | - | TRBD2 | TRBV12-3/TRBV12-4
CASSYLSGMNTEAFF | TGTGCCAGCAGTTATTTGTCCGGAATGAACACTGAAGCTTTCTTT | TRBJ1-1 | - | - | TRBV6-2/TRBV6-3
CASSLRGARRGTQYF | TGTGCCAGCAGTTTACGCGGGGCCCGCCGAGGGACCCAGTACTTC | TRBJ2-5 | - | - | TRBV28
CSARAQGNTEAFF | TGCAGTGCTAGAGCCCAGGGGAACACTGAAGCTTTCTTT | TRBJ1-1 | - | - | TRBV20-1
CASSVGEGRNQPQHF | TGTGCCAGCAGCGTAGGTGAGGGGCGCAATCAGCCCCAGCATTTT | TRBJ1-5 | - | - | TRBV9
CSARRTPLSYNEQFF | TGCAGTGCTAGGCGGACTCCCCTCTCCTACAATGAGCAGTTCTTC | TRBJ2-1 | - | - | TRBV20-1
CASSDWERRNSPLHF | TGCGCCAGCAGCGACTGGGAAAGGAGGAATTCACCCCTCCACTTT | TRBJ1-6 | - | - | TRBV5-1
CASSVRVGNTIYF | TGTGCCAGCAGTGTCAGGGTTGGAAACACCATATATTTT | TRBJ1-3 | - | - | TRBV6-1
CASRSEQGRTEAFF | TGTGCCAGCAGATCAGAACAGGGGAGGACTGAAGCTTTCTTT | TRBJ1-1 | - | TRBD1 | TRBV25-1